This T cell receptor (beta chain) was obtained from a study of T cell responses to AZD1222 COVID-19 vaccine. The study's findings and limits: Vaccine-related CD4 TCRs covered spike, predominating at 160-218 and 743-854. Donors were mostly white British, more females; clonal diversity possibly underestimated.

Turning to this clone: Its antigen remains unknown.

This CDR3 has 14 residues. Per germline, CDR1 MNHEY and CDR2 SVGAGI. Deletions cut 7 bases from V and 9 bases from J, with 16 bases between. The data were produced by immunoSEQ multiplex PCR, yet TCRdb's version contains in-frame clones alone and is incomplete. The sample holds 150,000 to 200,000 clones, about 90% seen once. The source material was peripheral blood, sampled on day 0 of AZD1222 vaccination. The chain joins TRBV6-5 to TRBJ1-6; tentative D call: TRBD1 (5 bases). The TCR sequence derives from an adult in good health. CDR3 in DNA: TGTGCCAGCAAAGAGCAGGGATACGGTTCACCCCTCCACTTT. Translation gives CASKEQGYGSPLHF.